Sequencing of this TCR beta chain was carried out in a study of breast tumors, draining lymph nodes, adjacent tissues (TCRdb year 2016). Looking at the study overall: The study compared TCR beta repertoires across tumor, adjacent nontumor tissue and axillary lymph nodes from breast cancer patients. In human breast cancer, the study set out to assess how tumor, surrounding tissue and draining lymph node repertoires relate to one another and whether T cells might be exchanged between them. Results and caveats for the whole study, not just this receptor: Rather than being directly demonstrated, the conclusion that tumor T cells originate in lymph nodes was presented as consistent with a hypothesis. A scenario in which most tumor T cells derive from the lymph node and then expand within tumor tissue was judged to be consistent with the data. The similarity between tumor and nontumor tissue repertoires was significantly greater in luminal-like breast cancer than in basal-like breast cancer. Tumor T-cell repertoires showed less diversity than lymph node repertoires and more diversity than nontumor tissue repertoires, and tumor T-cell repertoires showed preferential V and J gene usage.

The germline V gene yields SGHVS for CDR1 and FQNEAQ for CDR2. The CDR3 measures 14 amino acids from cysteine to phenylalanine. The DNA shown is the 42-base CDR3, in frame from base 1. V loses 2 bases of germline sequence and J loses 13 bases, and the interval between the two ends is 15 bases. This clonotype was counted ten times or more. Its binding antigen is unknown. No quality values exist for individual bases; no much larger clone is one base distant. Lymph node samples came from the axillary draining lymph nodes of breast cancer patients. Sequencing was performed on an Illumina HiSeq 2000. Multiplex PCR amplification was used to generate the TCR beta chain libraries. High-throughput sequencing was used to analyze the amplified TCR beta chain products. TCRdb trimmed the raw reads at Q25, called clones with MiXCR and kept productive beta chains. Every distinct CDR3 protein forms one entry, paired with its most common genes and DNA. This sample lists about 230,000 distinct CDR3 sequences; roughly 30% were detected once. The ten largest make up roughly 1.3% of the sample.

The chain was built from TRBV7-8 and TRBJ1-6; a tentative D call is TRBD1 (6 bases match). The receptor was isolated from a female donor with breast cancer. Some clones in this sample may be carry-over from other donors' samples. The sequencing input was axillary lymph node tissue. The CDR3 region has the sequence CASSLNRDNAPLHF. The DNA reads TGTGCCAGCAGCTTAAACCGGGACAACGCGCCCCTCCACTTT.